This entry lists 14 T cell receptor beta chains sequenced from one sample in a study of technical replicates of blood from several donors. The assay was immunoSEQ multiplex PCR, and TCRdb's table has in-frame clones only and misses some. The table shows 80,000 or so clones, with roughly 94% occurring only once. The sample taken for sequencing was T cells isolated from PBMCs. The source of these receptors is a human donor in good health.

V and J are TRBV7-9 and TRBJ1-5; the D is unclear. Germline loops: CDR1 SEHNR, CDR2 FQNEAQ (reference sequence). Trimming shortened V by 5 bases and J by 4 bases, and 9 bases separated the two germline ends. CDR3 length: 13 residues. Here the CDR3 DNA reads TGTGCCAGCAGCCTGCATCTAAATCAGCCCCAGCATTTT. Its protein is CASSLHLNQPQHF.

This clone has a handful of counts. The V gene is TRBV10-3, the J gene TRBJ2-1; 7 positions match TRBD1. V was pared by 7 bases and J by 3 bases, with 9 bases of the junction left unmatched. The CDR3 is made up of 15 amino acids. Germline lookup yields CDR1 ENHRY and CDR2 SYGVKD. The CDR3 DNA is TGTGCCATCACCGAAGGGACAGATCTCTACAATGAGCAGTTCTTC. Its translation is CAITEGTDLYNEQFF.

V and J are TRBV30 and TRBJ2-3, with 14 bases lining up with TRBD2. The V segment lost 3 bases and the J segment 4 bases; nucleotides outside the gene matches: 18. The CDR3 covers 20 residues. CDR1 and CDR2 (germline): GTSNPN, SVGIG (reference sequence). The CDR3 nucleotides read TGTGCCTGGAGCAATCAACCTTCCCTTCCGGGACTAGCGGGGGCAGATACGCAGTATTTT. Its protein product is CAWSNQPSLPGLAGADTQYF.

The chain carries TRBV19 and TRBJ2-7, with 12 positions matching TRBD2. In germline, CDR1 is LNHDA, CDR2 SQIVND (reference sequence). The V segment lost 7 bases and the J segment 5 bases; nucleotides outside the gene matches: 3. This CDR3 has 13 amino acids. The CDR3 is CASKTSGSHEQYF. The DNA for the CDR3 is TGTGCCAGTAAGACTAGCGGGAGCCACGAGCAGTACTTC.

The rearrangement joins TRBV19 to TRBJ1-2; the D is unclear. This CDR3 contains 16 residues. The germline V gene has CDR1 LNHDA and CDR2 SQIVND (reference sequence). V dropped 4 bases and J dropped 9 bases, with 24 bases sitting between them. In DNA form, the CDR3 reads TGTGCCAGTAGTACCTCGGCAGGCCCATACCGTATGCGCTACACCTTC. It translates to CASSTSAGPYRMRYTF.

This chain joins TRBV5-4 and TRBJ1-2; the D gene is possibly TRBD1 (6 bases). The CDR3 consists of 13 residues. V was shortened by 7 bases and J by 4 bases, with 14 bases between the two germline ends. Germline-derived CDR1 and CDR2 are SGHNT and YYREEE (reference sequence). The CDR3 sequence: CASDLGGAYGYTF. In DNA form, the CDR3 reads TGTGCCAGCGACCTCGGGGGGGCCTATGGCTACACCTTC. The whole variable domain, remainder taken from reference TRBV5-4 and TRBJ1-2, is ETGVTQSPTHLIKTRGQQVTLRCSSQSGHNTVSWYQQALGQGPQFIFQYYREEENGRGNFPPRFSGLQFPNYSSELNVNALELDDSALYLCASDLGGAYGYTFGSGTRLTVV.

Only one count was recorded for this clone. This chain uses TRBV7-8 with TRBJ2-1, with D hard to call. Trimming left V 1 base short and J 8 bases short, with 6 bases between. CDR1 and CDR2 from the germline V gene are SGHVS and FQNEAQ. The CDR3 is 12 amino acids. Here the CDR3 reads CASSLVVYEQFF. The CDR3 DNA follows: TGTGCCAGCAGCTTAGTAGTATATGAGCAGTTCTTC.

This clone came up a few times. This chain connects TRBV4-1 to TRBJ1-1; maybe TRBD1 (6 bases). CDR3 length: 15 residues. V lost 4 bases and J 1 base, leaving 13 bases between the germline ends. Germline CDR1 reads MGHRA; CDR2 reads YSYEKL. CDR3 sequence (DNA): TGCGCCAGCAGCCCTCTAGACAGGCAGAACACTGAAGCTTTCTTT. This gives the protein CASSPLDRQNTEAFF.

The CDR3 reads CASSLAGAVYNEQFF. DNA of the CDR3: TGTGCCAGCAGCTTAGCGGGAGCTGTCTACAATGAGCAGTTCTTC. The chain combines TRBV11-3 with TRBJ2-1; D is possibly TRBD2 (6 bases). CDR3 length equals 15 residues. The germline V and J ends were trimmed by 1 base and 3 bases, with 10 bases remaining between them. The germline V gene encodes CDR1 SGHNT and CDR2 YENEEA.

The V call is TRBV6-1, the J call TRBJ1-1; D is unclear. The CDR3 covers 11 residues. Trimming stripped 5 bases from V and 6 bases from J, with 7 bases between. CDR1 MNHNS and CDR2 SASEGT come from the germline V gene. The CDR3 sequence: CASSPLSEAFF. The CDR3 coding sequence is TGTGCCAGCAGTCCACTTTCTGAAGCTTTCTTT.

The rearrangement joins TRBV7-9 to TRBJ2-7; 7 bases map to TRBD1. Germline-derived CDR1 and CDR2 are SEHNR and FQNEAQ (reference sequence). V dropped 1 base and J dropped 4; count of bases not matched to a gene: 1. This CDR3 region has 13 residues. The CDR3, as DNA: TGTGCCAGCAGCTTAGGGACAGGATACGAGCAGTACTTC. Translation: CASSLGTGYEQYF.

The genes are TRBV27 and TRBJ2-7; 7 positions agree with TRBD2. This CDR3 is built from 14 residues. V dropped 8 bases and J dropped 0; count of bases not matched to a gene: 7. The V gene's germline CDR1 is MNHEY and CDR2 SMNVEV (reference sequence). The CDR3 DNA reads as TGTGCCAGCGTAGGCGGGAGCGGCTCCTACGAGCAGTACTTC. Translated: CASVGGSGSYEQYF.

The V and J genes are TRBV2 and TRBJ1-1; D perhaps matches TRBD1 (5 bases). V lost 6 bases and J 5 bases, leaving 10 bases between the germline ends. The CDR3 runs to 12 residues. Germline V gene sequence: CDR1 SNHLY, CDR2 FYNNEI. DNA of the CDR3: TGTGCCAGCAGCGGGGGAAGTACTGAAGCTTTCTTT. It specifies CASSGGSTEAFF.

The rearrangement joins TRBV6-5 to TRBJ1-4; TRBD1 matches 9 bases. The germline V gene has CDR1 MNHEY and CDR2 SVGAGI. V shed 6 bases and J 3 bases; nucleotides not matched to a gene: 2. This CDR3 contains 14 residues. The DNA of the CDR3 is TGTGCCAGCAGACGGACAGGGGCTAATGAAAAACTGTTTTTT. Amino acids: CASRRTGANEKLFF.